What follows are 7 T cell receptor beta chains derived from one specimen sequenced in a study of patients with pleural tuberculosis (dated 2014 in TCRdb). Sequencing relied on an Illumina Genome Analyzer IIx. TCRdb took the public reads, trimmed them with fastp at Q25, ran MiXCR for clone calling and kept in-frame beta chains. Identical CDR3 proteins give one entry, which carries the most common genes and DNA. The sample table holds just under 30,000 distinct CDR3 sequences, of which roughly 18% were seen once. The biggest ten clones account for about 4% of the sample. Material for sequencing was peripheral blood. The origin of the receptors is a human donor with pleural tuberculosis.

As regards this clonotype: A much larger clonotype is one base distant, so this may be a read error. The CDR3 sequence is CAWSVGSGNTIYF. As DNA, the CDR3 is TGTGCCTGGAGTGTGGGCTCTGGAAACACCATATATTTT. The chain has TRBV30 and TRBJ1-3; no definite D call. The CDR3 length is 13 residues. V gave up 0 bases and J gave up 0 bases, with 3 bases separating them. Germline assignment: CDR1 GTSNPN and CDR2 SVGIG (reference sequence).

This clonotype was picked up many times. V gene TRBV2 combines with J gene TRBJ2-6; no clear D gene. The CDR3 runs 14 residues. V lost 3 bases and J 0 bases, leaving 3 bases between the germline ends. Germline CDR1 and CDR2: SNHLY and FYNNEI. The DNA for the CDR3 is TGTGCCAGCAGTGATATCTCTGGGGCCAACGTCCTGACTTTC. This sequence encodes CASSDISGANVLTF.

Many counts were recorded for this clonotype. V is TRBV19 and J is TRBJ1-5; tentatively, D is TRBD1 (6 bases). The germline CDR1 and CDR2 sequences are LNHDA and SQIVND (reference sequence). This CDR3 has 14 amino acids. The V and J ends lost 3 bases and 5 bases respectively, with 11 bases between them. The CDR3 DNA reads TGTGCCAGTAGTATCCAGGGGAGGCATCAGCCCCAGCATTTT. This translates into CASSIQGRHQPQHF.

This clonotype was counted only a few times. The V and J genes are TRBV9 and TRBJ2-5; 10 bases fit TRBD2. V lost 0 bases to trimming and J lost 2 bases; unmatched junction nucleotides: 7. Germline-derived CDR1 and CDR2 are SGDLS and YYNGEE. The CDR3 sequence is 17 residues long. CDR3 loop: CASSVAPFSGRQETQYF. For the CDR3, the DNA is TGTGCCAGCAGCGTAGCTCCGTTTAGCGGGAGGCAAGAGACCCAGTACTTC.

Of note for this clonotype: One junction end disagrees with the germline gene, perhaps due to a read error. This chain uses TRBV2 with TRBJ1-2; D may be TRBD1 (5 bases). The CDR3 loop spans 16 amino acids. Germline V gene sequence: CDR1 SNHLY, CDR2 FYNNEI. CDR3 nucleotide sequence: TGTGCCGGCAGTACCCAAGGAGGGGACGGTGGCTATGGCTACACCTTC. Translated, it gives CAGSTQGGDGGYGYTF.

The CDR3 coding sequence is TGTGCCAGCAGTTTAGTATCGGGAATGGATGAGCAGTTCTTC. Protein: CASSLVSGMDEQFF. The V call is TRBV27, the J call TRBJ2-1; D possibly corresponds to TRBD2 (5 bases). The CDR3 runs to 14 residues. The germline V gene encodes CDR1 MNHEY and CDR2 SMNVEV (reference sequence). The V gene lost 2 bases and the J gene lost 8 bases, with 13 bases spanning the gap.

This clonotype occurred many times. The J gene is TRBJ2-1, the V gene TRBV6-4, with 8 nucleotides matching TRBD2. Germline V gene data show CDR1 as MRHNA and CDR2 as SNTAGT. This CDR3 region has 14 residues. V shed 3 bases, J shed 11 bases, and the junction held 9 bases outside the gene matches. CDR3 sequence: CASSEQAGDFKQFF. CDR3 bases: TGTGCCAGCAGTGAACAAGCGGGGGACTTTAAGCAGTTCTTC.